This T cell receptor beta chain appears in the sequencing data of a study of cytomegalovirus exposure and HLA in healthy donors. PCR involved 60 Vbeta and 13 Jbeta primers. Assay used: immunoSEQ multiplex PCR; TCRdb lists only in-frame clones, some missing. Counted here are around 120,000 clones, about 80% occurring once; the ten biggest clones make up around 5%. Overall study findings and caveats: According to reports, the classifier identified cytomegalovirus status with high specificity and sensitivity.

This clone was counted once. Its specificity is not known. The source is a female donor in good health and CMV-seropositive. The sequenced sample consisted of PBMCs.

The CDR3 protein is CASSYDETVNTGELFF. CDR3 DNA: TGTGCCAGCAGCTACGATGAGACTGTGAACACCGGGGAGCTGTTTTTT. The rearrangement links TRBV7-8 to TRBJ2-2; D not certain. The CDR3 is 16 residues long. Germline V gene data show CDR1 as SGHVS and CDR2 as FQNEAQ. V was cut by 4 bases and J by 1 base, with 13 bases left in between.